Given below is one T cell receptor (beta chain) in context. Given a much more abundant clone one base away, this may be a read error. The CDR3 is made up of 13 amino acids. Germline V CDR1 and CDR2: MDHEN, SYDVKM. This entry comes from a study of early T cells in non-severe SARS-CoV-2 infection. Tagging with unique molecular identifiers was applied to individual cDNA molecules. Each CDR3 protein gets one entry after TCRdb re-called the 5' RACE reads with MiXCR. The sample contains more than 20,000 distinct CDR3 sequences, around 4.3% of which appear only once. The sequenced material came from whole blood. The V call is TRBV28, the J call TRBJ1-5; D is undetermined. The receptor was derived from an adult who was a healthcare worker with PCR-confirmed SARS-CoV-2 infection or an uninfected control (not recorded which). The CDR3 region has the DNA TGTGCCAGCAGTATAGAAGGCAATCTGCCCCAGCATTTT. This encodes CASSIEGNLPQHF.